What follows are 28 T cell receptor beta chains derived from one specimen sequenced in a study of response to subunit inactivated influenza vaccine. MiXCR, applied by TCRdb to the RT-PCR reads, yields one record per CDR3 protein. The data show about 540,000 distinct CDR3 sequences, approximately 22% seen once. The same sample was also studied in work on T cells expressing NK-cell markers. According to that study: cDNA encoding TCR beta was synthesized via 5'RACE template switching incorporating UMIs.

Sequencing was performed on CD4+ T cells sorted from PBMCs, taken roughly 12 days after vaccination. The receptors were sampled from a man between 50 and 59 years old who received an inactivated influenza vaccine.

This chain joins TRBV12-3 or TRBV12-4 and TRBJ1-5, with 10 bases aligning to TRBD1. The V segment lost 5 bases and the J segment 1 base; nucleotides outside the gene matches: 8. The length of the CDR3 is 17 residues. CDR3: CASSARQGAVSNQPQHF. The CDR3 coding sequence is TGTGCCAGCAGTGCAAGACAGGGGGCAGTGAGCAATCAGCCCCAGCATTTT.

J is TRBJ1-1 and V is TRBV28; TRBD1 might be the D (5 bases). Germline CDR1 and CDR2: MDHEN and SYDVKM. The CDR3 sequence is 15 residues long. V gave up 6 bases and J gave up 5 bases, with 19 bases separating them. CDR3 sequence: CASRPNRQLGTEAFF. The CDR3 DNA is TGTGCCAGCAGGCCAAATAGACAGTTAGGGACTGAAGCTTTCTTT. The whole variable domain, filled in from reference TRBV28 and TRBJ1-1, reads DVKVTQSSRYLVKRTGEKVFLECVQDMDHENMFWYRQDPGLGLRLIYFSYDVKMKEKGDIPEGYSVSREKKERFSLILESASTNQTSMYLCASRPNRQLGTEAFFGQGTRLTVV.

This clonotype showed up just a few times. J is TRBJ1-2 and V is TRBV5-5, with D possibly being TRBD1 (5 bases). In germline, CDR1 is SGHKS, CDR2 YYEKEE (reference sequence). The CDR3 loop spans 12 amino acids. V was shortened by 1 base and J by 7 bases, with 8 bases between the two germline ends. Here the CDR3 DNA reads TGTGCCAGCAGCTTGCTGGGGACTGGCTACACCTTC. It translates to CASSLLGTGYTF.

This clonotype was observed many times. Sequence at one end of the junction differs from germline and may be a read error. V usage is TRBV7-7 and J usage is TRBJ2-7, with D possibly TRBD2 on 6 matching bases. The CDR3 has 15 residues. The germline gives CDR1 SSHAT, CDR2 FNYEAQ (reference sequence). The CDR3 region is CASSLRASEDYEQYF. The CDR3 DNA reads as TGTGCTAGCAGCTTAAGGGCTAGCGAAGACTACGAGCAGTACTTC. The complete variable domain, with remaining parts taken from reference TRBV7-7 and TRBJ2-7, reads GAGVSQSPRYKVTKRGQDVTLRCDPISSHATLYWYQQALGQGPEFLTYFNYEAQPDKSGLPSDRFSAERPEGSISTLTIQRTEQRDSAMYRCASSLRASEDYEQYFGPGTRLTVT.

This clonotype has a count of ten or more. CDR3 loop: CASRRHRATGSGANVLTF. CDR3 nucleotide sequence: TGTGCCAGCAGAAGACACCGGGCCACAGGGTCTGGGGCCAACGTCCTGACTTTC. The chain is built from TRBV6-1 and TRBJ2-6, with D tentatively TRBD1 (6 bases). Germline assignment: CDR1 MNHNS and CDR2 SASEGT. The germline V and J ends were trimmed by 6 bases and 1 base, with 19 bases remaining between them. The CDR3 extends over 18 amino acids.

In its sample, this clonotype was seen many times. The V gene is TRBV12-3 or TRBV12-4, the J gene TRBJ1-4; the D is unclear. Between the trimmed V and J ends, which lost 5 bases and 3 bases, there was a span of 16 bases. This CDR3 has 16 amino acids. Here the CDR3 reads CASSETNGVANEKLFF. CDR3 DNA sequence: TGTGCCAGCAGTGAAACTAACGGGGTGGCTAATGAAAAACTGTTTTTT.

The chain is built from TRBV19 and TRBJ1-4, with a possible D match to TRBD1 (6 bases). Per the germline V gene, CDR1 is LNHDA and CDR2 is SQIVND (reference sequence). This CDR3 has 19 residues. Trimming left V 3 bases short and J 0 bases short, with 20 bases between. In DNA, the CDR3 is TGTGCCAGTAGTATTCTCCTGGACAGAATAAGAACAACTAATGAAAAACTGTTTTTT. The encoded protein is CASSILLDRIRTTNEKLFF.

The chain employs TRBV2 and TRBJ1-4, with 7 bases aligning to TRBD1. V shed 8 bases, J shed 2 bases, and the junction held 2 bases outside the gene matches. The CDR3 consists of 13 residues. From germline, CDR1 is SNHLY and CDR2 FYNNEI. The CDR3 sequence: CASVGQTNEKLFF. In DNA, the CDR3 is TGTGCCAGCGTGGGACAGACTAATGAAAAACTGTTTTTT.

The chain is built from TRBV29-1 and TRBJ2-3; D call uncertain. Trimming removed 4 bases at V and 5 bases at J, with 16 bases between. The CDR3 contains 14 residues. CDR1 and CDR2 from the germline V gene are SQVTM and ANQGSEA. In DNA, the CDR3 is TGCAGCGTTGCACTTCCGGCCAGGCGAGATACGCAGTATTTT. Amino acid sequence: CSVALPARRDTQYF.

V usage is TRBV24-1 and J usage is TRBJ2-2; D perhaps matches TRBD2 (6 bases). The germline V gene has CDR1 KGHDR and CDR2 SFDVKD. This CDR3 is 18 amino acids long. V was pared by 0 bases and J by 5 bases, with 18 bases between. The CDR3 DNA reads as TGTGCCACCAGTGATTTGAGTTCTGGGGGGAGACTTACCGGGGAGCTGTTTTTT. It encodes CATSDLSSGGRLTGELFF.

In this sample, this clonotype turned up a few times. The chain uses TRBV3-1 and TRBJ2-7; 10 nucleotides agree with TRBD2. This CDR3 comprises 15 residues. CDR1 LGHDT and CDR2 YNNKEL come from the germline V gene (reference sequence). V dropped 3 bases and J dropped 3; count of bases not matched to a gene: 5. The CDR3 sequence is CASSHTSGANYEQYF. The CDR3 DNA is TGTGCCAGCAGCCATACTAGCGGGGCCAACTACGAGCAGTACTTC.

V usage is TRBV7-3 and J usage is TRBJ1-1; maybe TRBD1 (6 bases). Germline V gives CDR1 SGHTA, CDR2 FQGTGA. Trimming shortened V by 5 bases and J by 7 bases, and 14 bases separated the two germline ends. CDR3 size: 13 residues. CDR3 sequence reads: CASSRGEQGEAFF. In DNA, the CDR3 is TGTGCCAGCAGCCGGGGGGAACAGGGTGAAGCTTTCTTT.

The rearrangement uses TRBV20-1 and TRBJ1-5, with D maybe TRBD1 (5 bases). V gave up 3 bases and J gave up 0 bases, with 12 bases separating them. This CDR3 spans 15 amino acids. Germline V CDR1 and CDR2: DFQATT, SNEGSKA (reference sequence). The CDR3 region is CSARAPGYSNQPQHF. The DNA of the CDR3 is TGCAGTGCTAGGGCCCCAGGGTATAGCAATCAGCCCCAGCATTTT.

The chain employs TRBV20-1 and TRBJ2-3, with TRBD2 matching over 12 bases. CDR3 length: 14 amino acids. CDR1 DFQATT and CDR2 SNEGSKA come from the germline V gene (reference sequence). V lost 6 bases and J lost 3; bases outside the gene matches: 4. In nucleotides, the CDR3 is TGCAGTGCCGCCGGGACTAGCGGGACAGATACGCAGTATTTT. This translates into CSAAGTSGTDTQYF.

This clonotype was observed a few times. CDR3 sequence: CAISKTGSSGANVLTF. The CDR3 region has the DNA TGTGCCATCAGCAAGACAGGGAGCTCTGGGGCCAACGTCCTGACTTTC. V gene TRBV10-3 combines with J gene TRBJ2-6; 7 bases agree with TRBD1. Germline CDR1 reads ENHRY; CDR2 reads SYGVKD. Losses at the gene ends were 6 bases for V and 0 bases for J; bases not matched to a gene: 5. The CDR3 contains 16 residues.

This rearrangement joins TRBV20-1 to TRBJ2-2, with TRBD1 matching over 10 bases. Trimming cost V 2 bases and J 4 bases; bases outside gene matches: 4. CDR3 length: 15 residues. The germline V gene encodes CDR1 DFQATT and CDR2 SNEGSKA (reference sequence). CDR3 sequence reads: CSARRQGAGTGELFF. The CDR3 nucleotides are TGCAGTGCTAGACGACAGGGGGCCGGCACCGGGGAGCTGTTTTTT.

This sequence joins TRBV4-1 and TRBJ1-5; a weak D match, TRBD1 (5 bases). The CDR3 loop spans 15 amino acids. The germline gives CDR1 MGHRA, CDR2 YSYEKL. Trimming removed 2 bases at V and 2 bases at J, with 10 bases between. CDR3 sequence (DNA): TGCGCCAGCAGCCAACAGGGAATGGGCAATCAGCCCCAGCATTTT. This gives the protein CASSQQGMGNQPQHF.

The CDR3, as DNA: TGTGCCAGCAGCCGGACTAGCGGAATCTTGGCGGAGCAGTTCTTC. This gives the protein CASSRTSGILAEQFF. The chain is built from TRBV7-2 and TRBJ2-1; TRBD2 aligns across 10 bases. CDR3 length: 15 amino acids. With 5 bases clipped from V and 10 bases from J, the junction kept 11 bases outside the gene matches. Germline V gene data show CDR1 as SGHTA and CDR2 as FQGNSA.

In DNA form, the CDR3 reads TGTGCCAGCAGCCTCCTCAGGGGTTCCTATGGCTACACCTTC. It translates to CASSLLRGSYGYTF. The chain has TRBV11-2 and TRBJ1-2; perhaps TRBD1 as D (6 bases). Trimming took 5 bases from V and 4 from J, leaving 14 bases between them. In germline, CDR1 is SGHAT, CDR2 FQNNGV. CDR3 size: 14 residues.

This clonotype has just one count. This is likely a read error, given that the CDR3 carries no conserved phenylalanine or tryptophan at its end. The J gene is TRBJ2-7, the V gene TRBV6-2 or TRBV6-3; 8 nucleotides line up with TRBD2. CDR1 and CDR2 from the germline V gene are MNHEY and SVGEGT. The length of the CDR3 is 14 residues. The ends lost 8 bases at V and 2 bases at J; junction bases unmatched: 8. The CDR3 DNA follows: TGTGCCAGCCAGGCGGCGGGGGGAACCTACGAGCAGTACCTC. Protein product: CASQAAGGTYEQYL.

The chain links TRBV7-2 to TRBJ2-7; possible D gene TRBD1, 5 bases. From germline, CDR1 is SGHTA and CDR2 FQGNSA. V was pared by 5 bases and J by 4 bases, with 9 bases between. The CDR3 is 12 residues long. CDR3 loop: CASSPNRYEQYF. The CDR3, as DNA: TGTGCCAGCAGCCCGAACAGGTACGAGCAGTACTTC.

At least ten counts were recorded for this clonotype. In DNA form, the CDR3 reads TGTGCCAGCAGTTTACAGCAGAGCTCCTACAATGAGCAGTTCTTC. As protein: CASSLQQSSYNEQFF. The gene calls are TRBV12-3 or TRBV12-4 and TRBJ2-1, with D unresolved. V lost 2 bases, J lost 0 bases, and 8 bases lay in between. The CDR3 consists of 15 residues.

The chain is built from TRBV6-2 or TRBV6-3 and TRBJ2-7; the D is unclear. CDR3 length equals 14 residues. V lost 6 bases to trimming and J lost 1 base, with 13 bases between them. The germline CDR1 and CDR2 sequences are MNHEY and SVGEGT. The CDR3 nucleotides are TGTGCCAGCAGGTCGCTGGGCACTTCCTACGAGCAGTACTTC. As protein: CASRSLGTSYEQYF.

This clonotype came up once. As DNA, the CDR3 is TGCGCCAGCGGGCCTAGGGGTGCTAGCACAGATACGCAGTATTTT. This encodes CASGPRGASTDTQYF. The chain combines TRBV5-1 with TRBJ2-3; D perhaps matches TRBD1 (5 bases). Germline V lookup: CDR1 SGHRS, CDR2 YFSETQ. V was trimmed by 7 bases and J by 0 bases, leaving 15 bases between them. CDR3 length: 15 amino acids. The full variable domain, its missing parts supplied by reference TRBV5-1 and TRBJ2-3, is KAGVTQTPRYLIKTRGQQVTLSCSPISGHRSVSWYQQTPGQGLQFLFEYFSETQRNKGNFPGRFSGRQFSNSRSEMNVSTLELGDSALYLCASGPRGASTDTQYFGPGTRLTVL.

The chain combines TRBV29-1 with TRBJ1-5, with D tentatively TRBD1 (5 bases). CDR3 length equals 12 residues. Per germline, CDR1 SQVTM and CDR2 ANQGSEA. The V end lost 6 bases, the J end lost 2 bases, and 8 bases lay between the germline ends. CDR3 region: CSVQGGNQPQHF. Here the CDR3 DNA reads TGCAGCGTCCAGGGTGGCAATCAGCCCCAGCATTTT. Looking up the rest from reference TRBV29-1 and TRBJ1-5 gives the full variable domain: SAVISQKPSRDICQRGTSLTIQCQVDSQVTMMFWYRQQPGQSLTLIATANQGSEATYESGFVIDKFPISRPNLTFSTLTVSNMSPEDSSIYLCSVQGGNQPQHFGDGTRLSIL.

V is TRBV10-3 and J is TRBJ2-7, with 9 bases that match TRBD1. The ends lost 3 bases at V and 5 bases at J; junction bases unmatched: 26. The CDR3 contains 21 residues. CDR1 is ENHRY and CDR2 is SYGVKD in the germline V gene. In DNA, the CDR3 is TGTGCCATCAGTGATTCGACGCCTAGAGGGGAGTCTGGACAGGGGTCCCACGAGCAGTACTTC. Its protein is CAISDSTPRGESGQGSHEQYF.

The chain is built from TRBV5-4 and TRBJ2-1, with 10 bases that match TRBD2. Trimming cost V 4 bases and J 0 bases; bases outside gene matches: 4. Germline CDR1 SGHNT, CDR2 YYREEE (reference sequence). This CDR3 is 16 amino acids long. CDR3 residues: CASSPASGSSYNEQFF. DNA for the CDR3: TGTGCCAGCAGCCCGGCTAGCGGGAGCTCCTACAATGAGCAGTTCTTC.

V is TRBV4-3 and J is TRBJ2-2; the D is unclear. Trimming left V 4 bases short and J 4 bases short, with 16 bases between. This CDR3 has 16 amino acids. The germline CDR1 and CDR2 sequences are LGHNA and YSLEER. The CDR3: CASSRDFGPGTGELFF. Here the CDR3 DNA reads TGCGCCAGCAGCCGAGATTTTGGGCCGGGCACCGGGGAGCTGTTTTTT.